Below are 28 T cell receptor beta chains sequenced from a single sample in a study of cytomegalovirus exposure and HLA in healthy donors. The PCR employed 60 Vbeta primers together with 13 Jbeta primers. Sequencing was performed with immunoSEQ multiplex PCR; in TCRdb, only in-frame clones are kept and a portion is missing. Among 95,000 to 150,000 clones listed, more than 65% were seen once. The sequencing input was PBMCs. These receptors were obtained from a man aged 18 to 30 in good health and CMV-seropositive.

The genes are TRBV11-2 and TRBJ2-3; 7 bases fit TRBD2. Germline V gene sequence: CDR1 SGHAT, CDR2 FQNNGV. This CDR3 contains 17 residues. V shed 4 bases and J 0 bases; nucleotides not matched to a gene: 10. CDR3 protein: CASSSGLTSRSTDTQYF. The CDR3 region has the DNA TGTGCCAGCAGCTCGGGCCTGACTAGCAGGAGCACAGATACGCAGTATTTT. Full variable domain (rest looked up from reference TRBV11-2 and TRBJ2-3): EAGVAQSPRYKIIEKRQSVAFWCNPISGHATLYWYQQILGQGPKLLIQFQNNGVVDDSQLPKDRFSAERLKGVDSTLKIQPAKLEDSAVYLCASSSGLTSRSTDTQYFGPGTRLTVL.

J is TRBJ2-3 and V is TRBV6-1; TRBD2 aligns across 7 bases. The CDR3 consists of 14 residues. Germline assignment: CDR1 MNHNS and CDR2 SASEGT. Trimming cost V 4 bases and J 6 bases; bases outside gene matches: 7. CDR3 coding DNA: TGTGCCAGCAGTGTGGCGGGGGTGGGGGATACGCAGTATTTT. This encodes CASSVAGVGDTQYF.

The V call is TRBV15, the J call TRBJ2-1, with 7 positions matching TRBD1. The germline CDR1 and CDR2 sequences are LNHNV and YYDKDF (reference sequence). V lost 3 bases to trimming and J lost 0 bases; unmatched junction nucleotides: 2. This CDR3 is built from 15 residues. Here the CDR3 reads CATSRGDSSYNEQFF. The CDR3 coding sequence is TGTGCCACCAGCAGGGGGGACAGCTCCTACAATGAGCAGTTCTTC.

The chain uses TRBV2 and TRBJ2-7, with D tentatively TRBD2 (5 bases). There are 14 residues in the CDR3. Trimming cost V 6 bases and J 3 bases, with 15 bases left between them. Germline V CDR1 and CDR2: SNHLY, FYNNEI. The CDR3 DNA sequence: TGTGCCAGCAGGAGGACTGTCCTAGGCTACGAGCAGTACTTC. It yields the protein CASRRTVLGYEQYF.

The rearrangement joins TRBV5-1 to TRBJ2-2; TRBD2 agrees at 9 bases. The V gene end was trimmed by 2 bases and the J gene end by 0 bases; junction bases not matched to a gene: 5. There are 17 residues in the CDR3. Germline V CDR1 and CDR2: SGHRS, YFSETQ. The CDR3 DNA reads as TGCGCCAGCAGCTTAAAGCGGGGGGCAGCGAACACCGGGGAGCTGTTTTTT. Its translation is CASSLKRGAANTGELFF. The full variable domain, completed using reference TRBV5-1 and TRBJ2-2, is KAGVTQTPRYLIKTRGQQVTLSCSPISGHRSVSWYQQTPGQGLQFLFEYFSETQRNKGNFPGRFSGRQFSNSRSEMNVSTLELGDSALYLCASSLKRGAANTGELFFGEGSRLTVL.

The chain couples TRBV30 to TRBJ2-3; D is unclear. CDR1 and CDR2 (germline): GTSNPN, SVGIG (reference sequence). Between the trimmed V and J ends, which lost 5 bases and 8 bases, there was a span of 8 bases. The CDR3 sequence is 10 residues long. CDR3 bases: TGTGCCTGGGGCCCCAGTACGCAGTATTTT. Protein sequence: CAWGPSTQYF.

This CDR3 is CASTYTGEGRAFF. DNA for the CDR3: TGTGCCAGCACCTATACAGGGGAAGGGAGAGCTTTCTTT. This chain links TRBV6-1 with TRBJ1-1, with 7 bases that match TRBD1. The ends lost 7 bases at V and 10 bases at J; junction bases unmatched: 12. Per the germline V gene, CDR1 is MNHNS and CDR2 is SASEGT. The CDR3 is made up of 13 amino acids.

The chain combines TRBV7-9 with TRBJ1-2; D not certain. Trimming stripped 5 bases from V and 8 bases from J, with 15 bases between. Germline CDR1 and CDR2: SEHNR and FQNEAQ (reference sequence). CDR3 length: 13 residues. CDR3 loop: CASSASYNLGYTF. The CDR3, as DNA: TGTGCCAGCAGCGCCTCATATAACTTGGGCTACACCTTC.

The chain couples TRBV7-8 to TRBJ2-7; TRBD2 agrees at 8 bases. The CDR3 is 13 amino acids. CDR1 is SGHVS and CDR2 is FQNEAQ in the germline V gene. V shed 6 bases and J 2 bases; nucleotides not matched to a gene: 3. CDR3 protein: CASRSAGAYEQYF. The DNA for the CDR3 is TGTGCCAGCAGGTCAGCGGGGGCCTACGAGCAGTACTTC.

This chain uses TRBV6-1 with TRBJ1-2, with a tentative D call TRBD1 (6 bases). V lost 5 bases and J 2 bases, leaving 15 bases between the germline ends. Germline CDR1 is MNHNS and CDR2 is SASEGT. The CDR3 has 15 amino acids. DNA for the CDR3: TGTGCCAGCAGTCCGATCCTACAGGGAAACTATGGCTACACCTTC. The encoded protein is CASSPILQGNYGYTF.

The chain recombines TRBV6-5 with TRBJ2-5; 8 bases are shared with TRBD1. The V and J ends lost 4 bases and 1 base, in that order; junction bases with no gene match: 5. The CDR3 runs to 15 residues. Germline V lookup: CDR1 MNHEY, CDR2 SVGAGI. CDR3: CASSSIGQGQETQYF. The CDR3 coding sequence is TGTGCCAGCAGTTCCATAGGACAGGGCCAAGAGACCCAGTACTTC.

The chain combines TRBV2 with TRBJ1-3; 7 nucleotides align to TRBD1. Germline lookup yields CDR1 SNHLY and CDR2 FYNNEI. CDR3 length equals 15 residues. With V trimmed by 5 bases and J by 10 bases, 14 bases remained unmatched. Here the CDR3 reads CASSRTGVLVGTIYF. The CDR3 DNA reads as TGTGCCAGCAGTAGGACAGGCGTTCTAGTGGGGACCATATATTTT.

This clone was detected a few times. This rearrangement joins TRBV2 to TRBJ2-1, with TRBD2 matching 16 bases. The junction had 4 bases not matched to a gene; V was cut back by 3 bases and J by 2 bases. Per germline, CDR1 SNHLY and CDR2 FYNNEI. CDR3 length: 18 amino acids. The CDR3 coding sequence is TGTGCCAGCAGTGATCAGGGGACTAGCGGGAGGGCCTACAATGAGCAGTTCTTC. Translating it yields CASSDQGTSGRAYNEQFF.

This chain connects TRBV6-5 to TRBJ1-2; D is possibly TRBD1 (6 bases). Germline CDR1 MNHEY, CDR2 SVGAGI. The germline V and J ends were trimmed by 4 bases and 4 bases, with 13 bases remaining between them. This CDR3 has 14 amino acids. The CDR3, as DNA: TGTGCCAGCAGTTTGACAGGAGGCAGCTATGGCTACACCTTC. It is translated as CASSLTGGSYGYTF.

This clone was found a few times. The chain combines TRBV27 with TRBJ2-2; 13 bases map to TRBD2. The CDR3 has 16 amino acids. Germline V CDR1 and CDR2: MNHEY, SMNVEV (reference sequence). After removal of 4 bases from V and 7 bases from J, the junction contained 6 bases not matched to a gene. The CDR3 coding sequence is TGTGCCAGCAGTTCCGGACTAGCGGGAGTAGTCGGGGAGCTGTTTTTT. The encoded protein is CASSSGLAGVVGELFF.

This clone was picked up a small number of times. The chain has TRBV6-5 and TRBJ2-7; D is possibly TRBD2 (6 bases). Per germline, CDR1 MNHEY and CDR2 SVGAGI. V dropped 2 bases and J dropped 2 bases, with 10 bases sitting between them. The CDR3 consists of 14 residues. CDR3 region: CASSYAGLAYEQYF. The DNA of the CDR3 is TGTGCCAGCAGTTACGCGGGACTCGCCTACGAGCAGTACTTC.

The chain links TRBV2 to TRBJ2-1; tentative D call: TRBD1 (5 bases). The V end was cut by 4 bases, the J end by 0 bases, with 10 bases between. The CDR3 is 15 residues long. CDR1 is SNHLY, CDR2 FYNNEI, per germline. CDR3 residues: CASSAGSSSYNEQFF. The DNA for the CDR3 is TGTGCCAGCAGTGCAGGGTCCAGCTCCTACAATGAGCAGTTCTTC.

This clone was counted between two and nine times. The chain recombines TRBV2 with TRBJ1-6, with TRBD1 matching over 10 bases. The CDR3 runs 16 residues. The germline V gene has CDR1 SNHLY and CDR2 FYNNEI. The V gene end was trimmed by 2 bases and the J gene end by 9 bases; junction bases not matched to a gene: 7. The CDR3 bases are TGTGCCAGCAGTGAATCTTTAAGGACAGGGGGTTCACCCCTCCACTTT. It is translated as CASSESLRTGGSPLHF. The full variable domain, rest sourced from reference TRBV2 and TRBJ1-6, is EPEVTQTPSHQVTQMGQEVILRCVPISNHLYFYWYRQILGQKVEFLVSFYNNEISEKSEIFDDQFSVERPDGSNFTLKIRSTKLEDSAMYFCASSESLRTGGSPLHFGNGTRLTVT.

The genes are TRBV7-9 and TRBJ1-1, with D uncertain. The CDR3 is made up of 12 amino acids. Trimming cost V 5 bases and J 4 bases, with 8 bases left between them. Germline V lookup: CDR1 SEHNR, CDR2 FQNEAQ (reference sequence). The CDR3 loop is CASSAVSTEAFF. CDR3 nucleotides: TGTGCCAGCAGCGCGGTTAGCACTGAAGCTTTCTTT.

This sequence joins TRBV2 and TRBJ1-3, with 10 bases identical to TRBD1. The CDR3 is 18 amino acids. CDR1 is SNHLY, CDR2 FYNNEI, per germline. The V and J ends lost 5 bases and 2 bases, in that order; junction bases with no gene match: 12. In nucleotides, the CDR3 is TGTGCCAGCAGTCACAATATGGACAGGGGGTGGACTGGAAACACCATATATTTT. This encodes CASSHNMDRGWTGNTIYF.

The J gene is TRBJ1-5, the V gene TRBV30, with a tentative D call TRBD1 (5 bases). Trimming left V 2 bases short and J 4 bases short, with 12 bases between. The CDR3 covers 14 residues. Germline CDR1 GTSNPN, CDR2 SVGIG (reference sequence). In nucleotides, the CDR3 is TGTGCCTGGAGTTCACTCGGGGGAAATCAGCCCCAGCATTTT. Amino acids: CAWSSLGGNQPQHF.

The chain has TRBV5-1 and TRBJ1-1, with 8 bases matching TRBD1. Germline-derived CDR1 and CDR2 are SGHRS and YFSETQ. The CDR3 loop spans 17 amino acids. J was trimmed by 2 bases and V by 1 base; bases with no gene match: 10. The chain's CDR3 is CASSLPQGAPGNTEAFF. CDR3 DNA: TGCGCCAGCAGCTTGCCCCAGGGGGCGCCGGGAAACACTGAAGCTTTCTTT.

V is TRBV18 and J is TRBJ2-1; TRBD2 matches at 7 bases. The length of the CDR3 is 15 residues. Germline lookup yields CDR1 KGHSH and CDR2 LQKENI. V lost 2 bases and J lost 2; bases outside the gene matches: 3. The CDR3 protein is CASSPELAPYNEQFF. In DNA form, the CDR3 reads TGTGCCAGCTCACCAGAACTAGCGCCCTACAATGAGCAGTTCTTC.

The V and J genes are TRBV27 and TRBJ2-1; TRBD2 matches at 13 bases. This CDR3 comprises 22 residues. Germline trimming cut 8 bases from V and 4 bases from J; bases unmatched to any gene: 26. Germline CDR1 reads MNHEY; CDR2 reads SMNVEV (reference sequence). For the CDR3, the DNA is TGTGCCAGCCGGAGGTATGAGGGTGGAAGGACTAGCGGGAGTGTCCGATACAATGAGCAGTTCTTC. This gives the protein CASRRYEGGRTSGSVRYNEQFF.

The chain employs TRBV21-1 and TRBJ1-5; TRBD1 reflects the table's D call only, with no check against the DNA. TRBV21-1 is tagged as a pseudogene. There are 17 residues in the CDR3. DNA for the CDR3: TGTGCCAGAAAAAAAACAGGGGGCGCTGATTTATTACAGCCCCAGCATTTT. Residues: CARKKTGGADLLQPQHF.

The CDR3 DNA sequence: TGTGCCAGCAGCTTAGAGGGACAGGGTAATCATGGCTACACCTTC. Protein product: CASSLEGQGNHGYTF. The genes are TRBV7-9 and TRBJ1-2, with 9 nucleotides matching TRBD1. Germline V gene sequence: CDR1 SEHNR, CDR2 FQNEAQ (reference sequence). This CDR3 spans 15 amino acids. The J segment lost 6 bases and the V segment lost 1 base, leaving 6 bases of the junction unmatched. Combining the CDR3 with reference TRBV7-9 and TRBJ1-2 gives the whole variable domain DTGVSQNPRHKITKRGQNVTFRCDPISEHNRLYWYRQTLGQGPEFLTYFQNEAQLEKSRLLSDRFSAERPKGSFSTLEIQRTEQGDSAMYLCASSLEGQGNHGYTFGSGTRLTVV.

The V gene is TRBV5-4, the J gene TRBJ2-5, with D tentatively TRBD2 (7 bases). Germline V gene sequence: CDR1 SGHNT, CDR2 YYREEE (reference sequence). The V and J ends lost 4 bases and 4 bases respectively, with 14 bases between them. This CDR3 spans 14 amino acids. The CDR3 spells CASSPEGGGETQYF. The CDR3 DNA is TGTGCCAGCAGCCCGGAGGGAGGGGGAGAGACCCAGTACTTC.

The rearrangement links TRBV15 to TRBJ2-7; no clear D. The CDR3 loop spans 17 amino acids. Trimming removed 0 bases at V and 5 bases at J, with 20 bases between. CDR1 is LNHNV, CDR2 YYDKDF, per germline (reference sequence). This CDR3 reads CATSRDTAVVTLDEQYF. DNA of the CDR3: TGTGCCACCAGCAGAGACACGGCCGTTGTGACACTCGACGAGCAGTACTTC.